Below, one TCR beta chain is given with its context. This specimen belongs to a study of low-dose radiotherapy and immunotherapy resistance in tumors. Study in general: It was every two weeks, one day before radiation and immunotherapy, that intravenous cyclophosphamide 200 mg/m2 was given. Patients took oral aspirin 300 mg daily for four cycles from cycle 1 day 1.

Alpha and beta chains were covered, as first-strand cDNA relied on TRAV- and TRBV-specific primers. Amplification of TCRs used a constant-region primer and V-primer adapter for 20 PCR cycles. TCRdb called the reads again in MiXCR, with one record for every CDR3 protein. Among roughly 90,000 distinct CDR3 sequences listed, 20% to 25% were seen once. The CDR3 consists of 16 residues. Germline CDR1 reads PRHDT; CDR2 reads FYEKMQ (reference sequence). The trim removed 7 bases at V and 7 bases at J, leaving 14 bases unmatched. Time point of the sample: after trial treatment. Indicated treatment: LDRT plus nivolumab, ipilimumab, low-dose cyclophosphamide and aspirin (RACIN trial). The treatment that donors received included nivolumab, ipilimumab, aspirin, low-dose cyclophosphamide and low-dose radiotherapy.

This sample comprised PBMCs, obtained after low-dose radiotherapy plus immunotherapy. The origin of this receptor is a female donor with ovarian cancer. V usage is TRBV13 and J usage is TRBJ2-7, with TRBD1 matching over 12 bases. The CDR3 coding sequence is TGTGCCAGCACCCTCCGAGGGGGACAGGGGGCGCGAGAGCAGTACTTC. Its protein product is CASTLRGGQGAREQYF.